The T cell receptor (beta chain) described here comes from a study of T cells in Graves' hyperthyroidism and ophthalmopathy. Study overall: Peripheral blood was taken when the disease was first diagnosed, before any treatment began.

TCR beta CDR3 regions were amplified from RNA. The HTBI primer set served for first-round RT-PCR of the TCR CDR3. TCRdb re-called the multiplex PCR reads through MiXCR, storing one row per CDR3 protein. The sample shows 450,000 to 500,000 distinct CDR3 sequences, less than 25% of them seen only once. CDR1 and CDR2 from the germline V gene are MDHEN and SYDVKM. J gave up 0 bases and V 4 bases, and 9 bases lay outside the gene matches. This CDR3 region has 19 residues. Whole-study findings and limits: Ophthalmopathy could be told apart from stable hyperthyroidism with a 13 V-J model. Most thyroid clonotypes that were expanded above 0.001 also turned up in blood.

9 to 10 ml fresh peripheral blood yielded the PBMCs. On this clonotype itself: Its specificity is unknown.

The sequenced sample was blood. This receptor was taken from a woman aged 70-85 years with Graves' ophthalmopathy. This chain connects TRBV28 to TRBJ2-6; 10 bases are a match to TRBD2. Written as DNA, the CDR3 is TGTGCCAGCAGTTCTATTGGCAGACTAGCGGGCTCTGGGGCCAACGTCCTGACTTTC. This gives the protein CASSSIGRLAGSGANVLTF.